One sample yielded the 24 T cell receptor beta chains listed below, sequenced in a study of T and B cells in COVID-19 patients. From blood, roughly 220-550 ng of genomic DNA served as TRB template. TRB rearrangements were amplified by multiplex PCR with BIOMED2 TRB-A/B primers. From the multiplex PCR reads, TCRdb called clonotypes with MiXCR, one entry per CDR3 protein. The table includes roughly 13,000 distinct CDR3 sequences, over 25% detected once. The specimen was blood. The receptors stem from a human donor who had recovered from COVID-19.

By share, this clonotype counts as medium-sized (0.01 to 0.1%). The genes are TRBV19 and TRBJ2-3; D assignment may be TRBD1 or TRBD2 (5 bases each). This CDR3 has 16 amino acids. Germline lookup yields CDR1 LNHDA and CDR2 SQIVND (reference sequence). Between the trimmed V and J ends, which lost 0 bases and 0 bases, there was a span of 10 bases. CDR3 loop: CASSIEGRASTDTQYF. The CDR3 DNA reads as TGTGCCAGTAGTATAGAGGGACGTGCTAGCACAGATACGCAGTATTTT.

This clonotype has only one observation. This rearrangement joins TRBV6-5 to TRBJ1-5, with 7 positions matching TRBD1. V shed 5 bases, J shed 4 bases, and the junction held 5 bases outside the gene matches. The CDR3 runs 14 residues. Germline CDR1 MNHEY, CDR2 SVGAGI. As DNA, the CDR3 is TGTGCCAGCAGTGAGTCAGGGGGGAATCAGCCCCAGCATTTT. Its protein product is CASSESGGNQPQHF.

This clonotype has just a few counts. The chain employs TRBV5-4 and TRBJ1-1; no reliable D call. The germline V and J ends were trimmed by 1 base and 1 base, with 5 bases remaining between them. Germline CDR1 reads SGHNT; CDR2 reads YYREEE (reference sequence). The CDR3 is 13 residues long. The DNA of the CDR3 is TGTGCCAGCAGCTTGATCCCGAACACTGAAGCTTTCTTT. This codes for CASSLIPNTEAFF.

The rearrangement links TRBV5-1 to TRBJ1-1; D may be TRBD1 (5 bases). Germline CDR1 is SGHRS and CDR2 is YFSETQ. The CDR3 length is 16 residues. V was clipped by 4 bases and J by 0 bases, with 16 bases between them. CDR3 loop: CASSIGGSNMNTEAFF. DNA for the CDR3: TGCGCCAGCAGCATTGGGGGGAGCAATATGAACACTGAAGCTTTCTTT.

The V and J genes are TRBV19 and TRBJ2-7, with 7 positions matching TRBD1. Germline trimming cut 6 bases from V and 4 bases from J; bases unmatched to any gene: 6. Germline V gene data show CDR1 as LNHDA and CDR2 as SQIVND (reference sequence). This CDR3 has 13 amino acids. CDR3 sequence: CASSSGTAYEQYF. Here the CDR3 DNA reads TGTGCCAGTAGCTCCGGGACAGCTTACGAGCAGTACTTC.

By its share, this clonotype is medium-sized. The DNA for the CDR3 is TGCAGCGCCGGGACTAGCGGGAACGGTGAGCAGTTCTTC. It yields the protein CSAGTSGNGEQFF. V gene TRBV29-1 combines with J gene TRBJ2-1; 13 bases align to TRBD2. This CDR3 comprises 13 residues. From germline, CDR1 is SQVTM and CDR2 ANQGSEA. V lost 7 bases and J lost 9; bases outside the gene matches: 6.

By sample fraction, this clonotype is medium-sized. The rearrangement links TRBV6-1 to TRBJ2-5; D not resolved. The CDR3 totals 13 residues. The V gene's germline CDR1 is MNHNS and CDR2 SASEGT. The germline V and J ends were trimmed by 6 bases and 2 bases, with 10 bases remaining between them. In DNA, the CDR3 is TGTGCCAGCAGGTCTACACGTCAAGAGACCCAGTACTTC. Encoded protein: CASRSTRQETQYF.

The chain uses TRBV29-1 and TRBJ2-5, with D possibly being TRBD1 or TRBD2 (7 bases each). Germline loops: CDR1 SQVTM, CDR2 ANQGSEA. CDR3 size: 13 residues. Trimming shortened V by 6 bases and J by 5 bases, and 16 bases separated the two germline ends. The CDR3 region is CSVERDRSETQYF. DNA of the CDR3: TGCAGCGTGGAGCGGGACAGAAGTGAGACCCAGTACTTC.

This clonotype occurred a few times. The chain links TRBV30 to TRBJ1-2; 7 bases are shared with TRBD1. V lost 4 bases to trimming and J lost 2 bases; unmatched junction nucleotides: 13. The CDR3 loop spans 16 amino acids. Per the germline V gene, CDR1 is GTSNPN and CDR2 is SVGIG (reference sequence). The CDR3 nucleotides are TGTGCCTGGAACACCAGGGACAGAAGTCGGAACTATGGCTACACCTTC. Protein sequence: CAWNTRDRSRNYGYTF.

This clonotype turned up a few times. V and J are TRBV7-9 and TRBJ1-2; no firm D call. The CDR3 sequence is 11 residues long. The V and J ends lost 5 bases and 6 bases respectively, with 7 bases between them. Germline CDR1 and CDR2: SEHNR and FQNEAQ (reference sequence). The CDR3 bases are TGTGCCAGCAGCCCCGGACATGGCTACACCTTC. Its protein is CASSPGHGYTF.

Relative to its sample, this clonotype is medium-sized. The chain has TRBV27 and TRBJ2-7, with TRBD2 identical over 10 bases. Germline CDR1 and CDR2: MNHEY and SMNVEV (reference sequence). The CDR3 is 15 amino acids. With 3 bases clipped from V and 2 bases from J, the junction kept 4 bases outside the gene matches. The DNA for the CDR3 is TGTGCCAGCAGTTTTCTAGCGGGAGCGCCCTACGAGCAGTACTTC. It encodes CASSFLAGAPYEQYF.

The rearrangement links TRBV6-5 to TRBJ2-7; a possible D gene is TRBD1 (5 bases). The germline gives CDR1 MNHEY, CDR2 SVGAGI. V gave up 4 bases and J gave up 3 bases, with 10 bases separating them. The CDR3 totals 13 residues. The CDR3 loop is CASSLGAYYEQYF. CDR3 in DNA: TGTGCCAGCAGTTTAGGGGCATACTACGAGCAGTACTTC.

The chain couples TRBV5-5 to TRBJ1-1; D perhaps matches TRBD1 (5 bases). CDR1 SGHKS and CDR2 YYEKEE come from the germline V gene (reference sequence). The CDR3 is 14 residues long. Trimming stripped 5 bases from V and 4 bases from J, with 15 bases between. The CDR3 sequence: CASRIGGGGTEAFF. The CDR3 DNA reads TGTGCCAGCAGGATCGGTGGGGGGGGCACTGAAGCTTTCTTT.

This clonotype counts as medium-sized. The rearrangement joins TRBV19 to TRBJ2-7; 10 bases line up with TRBD2. Germline CDR1 and CDR2: LNHDA and SQIVND (reference sequence). Trimming removed 1 base from V and 7 bases from J; junction bases left unmatched: 7. The CDR3 loop spans 15 amino acids. The CDR3 spells CASSIGTSGMSEQYF. For the CDR3, the DNA is TGTGCCAGTAGTATAGGCACTAGCGGGATGAGTGAGCAGTACTTC.

The table lists this clonotype with many counts. V is TRBV27 and J is TRBJ2-1, with 8 bases lining up with TRBD2. The CDR3 is 15 amino acids. In germline, CDR1 is MNHEY, CDR2 SMNVEV (reference sequence). The trim removed 8 bases at V and 7 bases at J, leaving 13 bases unmatched. Here the CDR3 reads CASCMGGGRPNEQFF. The CDR3, as DNA: TGTGCCAGCTGCATGGGAGGCGGGAGGCCTAATGAGCAGTTCTTC.

This clonotype was detected ten times or more. The chain joins TRBV5-6 to TRBJ2-7; 10 positions agree with TRBD1. J was trimmed by 2 bases and V by 7 bases; bases with no gene match: 3. This CDR3 comprises 13 residues. In germline, CDR1 is SGHDT, CDR2 YYEEEE. DNA for the CDR3: TGTGCCAGCGGGGACAGGGGCCCCTACGAGCAGTACTTC. Translating it yields CASGDRGPYEQYF.

This clonotype was seen repeatedly, ten times or more. The CDR3 here is CASSYTDGLQAFF. CDR3 DNA sequence: TGTGCCAGCAGCTACACCGACGGACTCCAAGCTTTCTTT. The V call is TRBV5-5, the J call TRBJ1-1; no clear D. Between the trimmed V and J ends, which lost 3 bases and 9 bases, there was a span of 15 bases. Germline-derived CDR1 and CDR2 are SGHKS and YYEKEE (reference sequence). The CDR3 totals 13 residues.

This clonotype was seen more than once but under ten times. The V gene is TRBV5-1, the J gene TRBJ2-7, with 7 bases identical to TRBD1. CDR1 and CDR2 (germline): SGHRS, YFSETQ. Losses at the gene ends were 4 bases for V and 7 bases for J; bases not matched to a gene: 14. CDR3 length: 15 amino acids. The CDR3 is CASSRPETGSGEQYF. DNA of the CDR3: TGCGCCAGCAGCCGCCCCGAGACAGGGTCTGGAGAGCAGTACTTC.

This clonotype is deemed medium-sized (0.01 to 0.1%). This chain connects TRBV27 to TRBJ2-7, with D maybe TRBD2 (7 bases). Between the trimmed V and J ends, which lost 2 bases and 3 bases, there was a span of 14 bases. The CDR3 covers 15 residues. The germline gives CDR1 MNHEY, CDR2 SMNVEV (reference sequence). CDR3 region: CASSLVRGGGYEQYF. Written as DNA, the CDR3 is TGTGCCAGCAGTTTAGTTAGGGGGGGGGGCTACGAGCAGTACTTC.

This chain uses TRBV7-2 with TRBJ1-3; TRBD1 agrees at 7 bases. Trimming at V came to 1 base and at J to 8 bases, leaving 11 bases not matched to a gene. CDR1 is SGHTA and CDR2 is FQGNSA in the germline V gene. The CDR3 sequence is 16 residues long. CDR3 in amino acids: CASSLVKGALPDTIYF. The CDR3 DNA reads as TGTGCCAGCAGCTTAGTAAAGGGGGCGCTTCCAGACACCATATATTTT.

This sequence joins TRBV12-3 or TRBV12-4 and TRBJ1-2; 7 bases are a match to TRBD1. V lost 2 bases and J lost 3; bases outside the gene matches: 6. The CDR3 totals 15 residues. The CDR3 spells CASSLLRGPDYGYTF. The CDR3 DNA is TGTGCCAGCAGTTTATTAAGGGGGCCGGACTATGGCTACACCTTC.

This clonotype occurred many times. The chain combines TRBV7-9 with TRBJ2-1; 13 bases fit TRBD2. This CDR3 contains 17 residues. The germline V gene has CDR1 SEHNR and CDR2 FQNEAQ (reference sequence). The junction had 4 bases not matched to a gene; V was cut back by 0 bases and J by 5 bases. The CDR3 nucleotides are TGTGCCAGCAGCTTAGCGGCAGGGACTAGCGGGGACAATGAGCAGTTCTTC. This encodes CASSLAAGTSGDNEQFF.

This clonotype counts as medium-sized. The chain joins TRBV27 to TRBJ2-1; the D is unclear. The CDR3 loop spans 15 amino acids. CDR1 and CDR2 from the germline V gene are MNHEY and SMNVEV (reference sequence). Between the trimmed V and J ends, which lost 7 bases and 5 bases, there was a span of 18 bases. In DNA form, the CDR3 reads TGTGCCAGCACCCCGCTAAGGAACCTAGACAATGAGCAGTTCTTC. Translating it yields CASTPLRNLDNEQFF.

Only a few counts were recorded for this clonotype. V and J are TRBV5-1 and TRBJ1-4; D remains ambiguous. This CDR3 has 12 amino acids. V was cut by 2 bases and J by 12 bases, with 11 bases left in between. The germline gives CDR1 SGHRS, CDR2 YFSETQ. DNA for the CDR3: TGCGCCAGCAGCTTATCCGGAGGAGAACTGTTTTTT. Its protein product is CASSLSGGELFF.